This T cell receptor beta chain was recorded in a study of blood T cells in healthy people across ages. This clonotype has more than one count but fewer than ten. The antigen remains unidentified. Together with a sample-barcoded 5' primer, a J-beta primer mix was included in a second PCR lasting about 7 to 11 cycles. TCRdb fed the 5' RACE reads into MiXCR, producing one record per CDR3 protein. Altogether approximately 1,000,000 distinct CDR3 sequences are present, about two fifths being singletons, with the ten largest covering around 14%. General study results and limits: In the absence of known donor CMV status, changes in expanded clonotypes were possibly confounded. Measured against age, TCR beta diversity per million T cells decreased in a roughly linear manner.

In germline, CDR1 is DFQATT, CDR2 SNEGSKA (reference sequence). V was cut by 6 bases and J by 5 bases, with 15 bases left in between. The CDR3 totals 13 residues. Material for sequencing was blood. This TCR derives from a man between 18 and 29 years old in good health. The chain links TRBV20-1 to TRBJ2-3, with D perhaps TRBD1 or TRBD2 (5 bases each). CDR3 sequence (DNA): TGCAGTGCCTATCGGGGCGAGGAAGATACGCAGTATTTT. Its protein is CSAYRGEEDTQYF.